This T cell receptor (beta chain) was sequenced during a study of cytomegalovirus exposure and HLA in healthy donors. This CDR3 region has 15 residues. With 4 bases removed from V and 0 bases from J, the gap between germline ends came to 15 bases. The germline V gene encodes CDR1 SQVTM and CDR2 ANQGSEA. Primers included in the PCR were 60 Vbeta and 13 Jbeta primers. TCRdb's copy holds only in-frame clones and misses some; the assay was immunoSEQ multiplex PCR. The repertoire holds approximately 220,000 clones, with over 60% as singletons. The receptor was isolated from a man between 35 and 55 years old in good health and CMV-seronegative. V is TRBV29-1 and J is TRBJ1-1; maybe TRBD1 (5 bases). Sequences were obtained from PBMCs. CDR3 amino acids: CSVVQGKSMNTEAFF. DNA of the CDR3: TGCAGCGTTGTCCAGGGAAAATCGATGAACACTGAAGCTTTCTTT.